This TCR beta chain derives from a study of cytomegalovirus exposure and HLA in healthy donors. Study-wide findings and caveats: As was reported, the classifier diagnosed cytomegalovirus status with high specificity and sensitivity. Another analysis was done later, and it associated 15,000 to 20,000 TCR beta sequences with HLA alleles at 0.05 false discovery rate.

60 Vbeta and 13 Jbeta primers were used in PCR. Original handling: A later analysis tallied about 80 million unique TCR beta chains, around 9.9 million of them shared. Measured with immunoSEQ multiplex PCR; TCRdb has only the in-frame clones, and not every one. D and trimming were read from the DNA, whereas the V and J calls and clone size are those reported in that table. Of over 100,000 clones in the sample, roughly 70% were seen once. This clone was seen a single time. Its antigen is unknown. While unrecorded immune exposures were likely, the donors were nominally healthy when sampled. The clonotype was recovered from a man aged 40-50 years in good health and CMV-seronegative. Sequencing was carried out using PBMCs.

The CDR3 sequence is CASSDCGTGGWQPQHF. The CDR3 nucleotides are TGTGCCAGCAGTGACTGTGGGACAGGGGGTTGGCAGCCCCAGCATTTT. The J gene is TRBJ1-5, the V gene TRBV6-4; TRBD1 matches at 11 bases. J gave up 7 bases and V 1 base, and 6 bases lay outside the gene matches. Per germline, CDR1 MRHNA and CDR2 SNTAGT. CDR3 length equals 16 residues.